This TCR beta chain is drawn from a study of beta chain features in type 1 diabetes. Study-wide results and caveats: Sampled from patients, naive, central memory and Treg TCRB repertoires appeared more similar than those sampled from healthy donors. Within each of all four CD4+ subsets, Type 1 diabetes patients had TCRB CDR3s that were moderately but significantly shorter. Here, the possible influence of HLA type (on TCRB rearrangement) remained unresolved.

A remark on this clone: Its antigen is not known. The junction does not match germline at one end; this may be a read error.

The length of the CDR3 is 11 residues. Germline-derived CDR1 and CDR2 are SNHLY and FYNNEI. Reverse transcribing all isolated RNA meant expressed TCRB transcripts were sequenced. TCRdb keeps only in-frame clones here, not all; method: immunoSEQ multiplex PCR. The sample lists 250,000 or so clones, over 11% occurring once. Sequencing was performed on naive CD4+ T cells from blood. The TCR originated in a man aged 25 to 45 with type 1 diabetes. The rearrangement uses TRBV2 and TRBJ2-7, with 12 bases that match TRBD1. The CDR3 reads CASAPGQGANF. DNA for the CDR3: TGTGCCAGCGCTCCGGGACAGGGGGCGAACTTC. Filled out from reference TRBV2 and TRBJ2-7, the complete variable domain reads EPEVTQTPSHQVTQMGQEVILRCVPISNHLYFYWYRQILGQKVEFLVSFYNNEISEKSEIFDDQFSVERPDGSNFTLKIRSTKLEDSAMYFCASAPGQGANFGPGTRLTVT.